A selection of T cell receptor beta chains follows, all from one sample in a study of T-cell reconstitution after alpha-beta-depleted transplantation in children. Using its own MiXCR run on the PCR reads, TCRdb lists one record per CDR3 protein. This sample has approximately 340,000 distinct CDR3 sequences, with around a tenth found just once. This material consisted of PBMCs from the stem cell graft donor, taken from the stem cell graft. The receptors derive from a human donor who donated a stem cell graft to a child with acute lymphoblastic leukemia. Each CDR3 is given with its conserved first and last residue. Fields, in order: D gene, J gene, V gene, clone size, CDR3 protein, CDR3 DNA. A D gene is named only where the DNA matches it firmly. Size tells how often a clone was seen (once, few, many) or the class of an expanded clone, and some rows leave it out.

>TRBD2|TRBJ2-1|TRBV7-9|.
CASNLRASGRDNEQFF
TGTGCCAGCAACCTCAGGGCTAGCGGGAGGGATAATGAGCAGTTCTTC
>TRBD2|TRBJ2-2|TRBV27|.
CASSSRRVSSGSPGELFF
TGTGCCAGCAGTTCGCGCCGGGTGTCGAGCGGGAGTCCCGGGGAGCTGTTTTTT
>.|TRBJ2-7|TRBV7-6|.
CASGPRDGTYEQYF
TGTGCCAGCGGACCCAGGGACGGTACCTACGAGCAGTACTTC
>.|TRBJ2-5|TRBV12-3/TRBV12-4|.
CASSFLVWSVEETQYF
TGTGCCAGCAGTTTCTTGGTGTGGTCGGTTGAAGAGACCCAGTACTTC
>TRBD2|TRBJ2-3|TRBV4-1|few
CASSHGGSEIDTQYF
TGCGCCAGCAGCCACGGCGGGAGTGAGATAGATACGCAGTATTTT
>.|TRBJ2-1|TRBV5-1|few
CASSLDDYPRNEQFF
TGCGCCAGCAGCTTGGACGACTATCCCCGGAATGAGCAGTTCTTC
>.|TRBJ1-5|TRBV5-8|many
CASSSPLIQPQHF
TGTGCCAGCAGCTCCCCTCTGATTCAGCCCCAGCATTTT
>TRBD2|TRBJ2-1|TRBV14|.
CASSQPGLVFHNEQFF
TGTGCCAGCAGCCAACCGGGACTAGTGTTCCACAATGAGCAGTTCTTC
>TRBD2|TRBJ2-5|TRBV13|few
CASSLVVLAGGETQYF
TGTGCCAGCAGCTTAGTCGTACTAGCGGGAGGTGAGACCCAGTACTTC
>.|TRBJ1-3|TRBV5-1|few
CASSREGSSSGNTIYF
TGCGCCAGCAGCCGGGAGGGCAGTTCCTCTGGAAACACCATATATTTT
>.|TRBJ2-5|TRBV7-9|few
CASSLNGFGETQYF
TGTGCCAGCAGCTTAAATGGTTTTGGGGAGACCCAGTACTTC
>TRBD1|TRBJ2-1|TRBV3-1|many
CASSQPTGGSEEQFF
TGTGCCAGCAGCCAACCTACAGGGGGCTCTGAAGAGCAGTTCTTC
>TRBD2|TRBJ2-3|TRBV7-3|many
CASSSGLAGSDTQYF
TGTGCCAGCAGCTCGGGACTAGCGGGTTCAGATACGCAGTATTTT
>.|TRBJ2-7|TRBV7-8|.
CASSNYEGGISYEQYF
TGTGCCAGCAGCAACTACGAAGGGGGGATCTCCTACGAGCAGTACTTC
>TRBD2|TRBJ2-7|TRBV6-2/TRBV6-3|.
CASSHTSGTAYEQYF
TGTGCCAGCAGCCACACTAGCGGGACCGCCTACGAGCAGTACTTC
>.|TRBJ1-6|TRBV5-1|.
CASSPGDGGNSPLHF
TGCGCCAGCAGCCCCGGGGATGGAGGGAATTCACCCCTCCACTTT
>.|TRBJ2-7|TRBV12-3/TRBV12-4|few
CASSYRVSSYEQYF
TGTGCCAGCAGTTACCGGGTCAGCTCCTACGAGCAGTACTTC
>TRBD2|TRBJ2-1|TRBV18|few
CASSKPGLAGEGQFF
TGTGCCAGCTCAAAGCCGGGACTAGCGGGAGAAGGGCAGTTCTTC
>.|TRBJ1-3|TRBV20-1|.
CSAREIGGSQSSGNTIYF
TGCAGTGCTAGAGAAATCGGGGGCAGCCAGAGCTCTGGAAACACCATATATTTT
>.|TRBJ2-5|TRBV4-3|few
CASSQGSDSYLAAKETQYF
TGCGCCAGCAGCCAAGGTTCGGACAGTTATCTAGCGGCTAAAGAGACCCAGTACTTC
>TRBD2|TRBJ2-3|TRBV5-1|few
CASSLRGSGSWADTQYF
TGCGCCAGCAGCTTGAGGGGGAGCGGGAGTTGGGCAGATACGCAGTATTTT
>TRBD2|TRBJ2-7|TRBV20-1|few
CSARTDTGLAVYEQYF
TGCAGTGCCCGTACGGACACCGGACTAGCGGTCTACGAGCAGTACTTC
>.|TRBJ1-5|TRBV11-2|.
CASSPDAWGYSNQPQHF
TGTGCCAGCAGCCCAGACGCGTGGGGGTATAGCAATCAGCCCCAGCATTTT
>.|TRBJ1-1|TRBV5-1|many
CASISGNMNTEAFF
TGCGCCAGCATATCAGGTAACATGAACACTGAAGCTTTCTTT
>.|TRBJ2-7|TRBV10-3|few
CAISESPPKLHTYEQYF
TGTGCCATCAGTGAGTCCCCACCTAAACTGCATACCTACGAGCAGTACTTC